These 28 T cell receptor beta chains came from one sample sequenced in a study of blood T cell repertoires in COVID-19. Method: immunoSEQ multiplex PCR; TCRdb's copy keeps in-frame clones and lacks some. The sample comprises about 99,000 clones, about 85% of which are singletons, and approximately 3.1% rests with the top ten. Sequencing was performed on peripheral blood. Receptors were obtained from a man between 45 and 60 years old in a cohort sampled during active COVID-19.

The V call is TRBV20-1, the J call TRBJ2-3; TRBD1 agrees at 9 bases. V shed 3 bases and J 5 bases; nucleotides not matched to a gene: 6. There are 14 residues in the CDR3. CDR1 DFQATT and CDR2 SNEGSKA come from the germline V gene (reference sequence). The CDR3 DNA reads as TGCAGTGCTAGTGCCCGGGACAGGGAAGATACGCAGTATTTT. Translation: CSASARDREDTQYF.

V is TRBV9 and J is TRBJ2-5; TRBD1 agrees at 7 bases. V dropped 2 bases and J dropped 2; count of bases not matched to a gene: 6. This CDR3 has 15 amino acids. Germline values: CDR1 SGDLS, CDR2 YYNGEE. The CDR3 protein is CASSVHGTEQETQYF. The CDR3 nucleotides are TGTGCCAGCAGCGTCCATGGGACAGAACAAGAGACCCAGTACTTC. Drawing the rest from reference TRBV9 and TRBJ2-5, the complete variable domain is DSGVTQTPKHLITATGQRVTLRCSPRSGDLSVYWYQQSLDQGLQFLIQYYNGEERAKGNILERFSAQQFPDLHSELNLSSLELGDSALYFCASSVHGTEQETQYFGPGTRLLVL.

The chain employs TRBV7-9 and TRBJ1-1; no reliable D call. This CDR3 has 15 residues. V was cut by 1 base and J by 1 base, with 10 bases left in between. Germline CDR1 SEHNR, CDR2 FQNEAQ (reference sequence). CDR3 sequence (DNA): TGTGCCAGCAGCTTAGGAGGTCAGCCGAACACTGAAGCTTTCTTT. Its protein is CASSLGGQPNTEAFF.

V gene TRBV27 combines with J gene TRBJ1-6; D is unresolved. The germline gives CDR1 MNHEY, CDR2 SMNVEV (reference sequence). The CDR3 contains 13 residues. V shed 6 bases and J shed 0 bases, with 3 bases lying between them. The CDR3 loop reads CASRSSYNSPLHF. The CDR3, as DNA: TGTGCCAGCAGGAGCTCCTATAATTCACCCCTCCACTTT.

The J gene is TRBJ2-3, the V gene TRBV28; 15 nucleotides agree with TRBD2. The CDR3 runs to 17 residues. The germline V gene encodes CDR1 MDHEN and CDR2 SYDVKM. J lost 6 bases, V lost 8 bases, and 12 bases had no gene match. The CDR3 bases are TGTGCCAGCCGTCCCGAGGGACTAGCGGGGGGTGCGGATACGCAGTATTTT. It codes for CASRPEGLAGGADTQYF.

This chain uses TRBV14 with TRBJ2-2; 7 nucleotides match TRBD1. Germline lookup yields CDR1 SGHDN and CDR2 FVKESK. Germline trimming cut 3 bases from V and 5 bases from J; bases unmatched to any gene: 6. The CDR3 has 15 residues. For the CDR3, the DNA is TGTGCCAGCAGCCACCGGGACAGAGGGACCGGGGAGCTGTTTTTT. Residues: CASSHRDRGTGELFF.

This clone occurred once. CDR3 amino acids: CASSPLPRPGTGNTEAFF. The CDR3 nucleotides are TGTGCCAGCAGCCCGCTCCCTCGTCCGGGTACAGGGAACACTGAAGCTTTCTTT. The chain links TRBV9 to TRBJ1-1; tentatively, D is TRBD1 (5 bases). The CDR3 spans 18 residues. Germline values: CDR1 SGDLS, CDR2 YYNGEE. V dropped 4 bases and J dropped 1 base, with 23 bases sitting between them.

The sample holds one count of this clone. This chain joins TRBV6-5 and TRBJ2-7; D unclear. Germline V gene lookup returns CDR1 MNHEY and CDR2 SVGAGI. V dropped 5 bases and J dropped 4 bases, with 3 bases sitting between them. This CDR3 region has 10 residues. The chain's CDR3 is CASSQYEQYF. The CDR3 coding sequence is TGTGCCAGCAGTCAGTACGAGCAGTACTTC.

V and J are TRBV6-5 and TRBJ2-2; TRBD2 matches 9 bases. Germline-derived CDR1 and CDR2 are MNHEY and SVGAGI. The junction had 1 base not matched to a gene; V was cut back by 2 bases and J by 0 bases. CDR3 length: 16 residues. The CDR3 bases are TGTGCCAGCAGTTACCCTAGCGGGGCGAACACCGGGGAGCTGTTTTTT. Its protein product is CASSYPSGANTGELFF.

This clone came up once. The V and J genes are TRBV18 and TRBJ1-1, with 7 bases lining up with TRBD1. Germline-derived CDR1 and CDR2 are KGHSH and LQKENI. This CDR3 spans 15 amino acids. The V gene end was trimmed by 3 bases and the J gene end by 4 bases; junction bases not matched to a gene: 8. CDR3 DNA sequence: TGTGCCAGCTCACCCGTCCCAGGGGGAAGCACTGAAGCTTTCTTT. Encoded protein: CASSPVPGGSTEAFF.

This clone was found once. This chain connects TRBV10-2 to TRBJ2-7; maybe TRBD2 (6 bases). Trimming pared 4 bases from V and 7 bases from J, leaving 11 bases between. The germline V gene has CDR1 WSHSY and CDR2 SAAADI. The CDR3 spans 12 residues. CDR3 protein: CASSVAGREQYV. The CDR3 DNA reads TGCGCCAGCAGTGTGGCAGGGAGGGAGCAGTACGTC.

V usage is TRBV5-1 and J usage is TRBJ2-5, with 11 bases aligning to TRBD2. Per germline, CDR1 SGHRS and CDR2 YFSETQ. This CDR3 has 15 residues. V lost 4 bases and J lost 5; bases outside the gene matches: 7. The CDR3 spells CASSETSGKGETQYF. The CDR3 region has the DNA TGCGCCAGCAGCGAGACTAGCGGGAAGGGTGAGACCCAGTACTTC.

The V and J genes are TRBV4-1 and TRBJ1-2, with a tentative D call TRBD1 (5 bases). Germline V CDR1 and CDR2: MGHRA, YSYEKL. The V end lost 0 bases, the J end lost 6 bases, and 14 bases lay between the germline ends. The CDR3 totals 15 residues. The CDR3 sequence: CASSQDQGSPNGYTF. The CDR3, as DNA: TGCGCCAGCAGCCAAGATCAGGGCAGCCCTAATGGCTACACCTTC.

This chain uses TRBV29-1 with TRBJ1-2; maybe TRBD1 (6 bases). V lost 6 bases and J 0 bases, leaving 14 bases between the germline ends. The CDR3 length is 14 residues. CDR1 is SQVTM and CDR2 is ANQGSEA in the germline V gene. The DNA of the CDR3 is TGCAGCGTGGGTGGGGCAGGGGCTAACTATGGCTACACCTTC. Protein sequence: CSVGGAGANYGYTF.

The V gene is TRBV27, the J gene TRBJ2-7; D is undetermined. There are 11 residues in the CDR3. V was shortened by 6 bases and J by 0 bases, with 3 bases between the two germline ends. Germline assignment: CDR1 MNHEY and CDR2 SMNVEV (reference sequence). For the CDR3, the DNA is TGTGCCAGCAGGAGCTCCTACGAGCAGTACTTC. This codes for CASRSSYEQYF.

The CDR3, as DNA: TGTGCCAGCAGGCGTAGGGGGACGGGACACCAGGTCAACTCCTACGAGCAGTACTTC. Its protein is CASRRRGTGHQVNSYEQYF. This chain connects TRBV27 to TRBJ2-7; D may be TRBD1 (6 bases). V was clipped by 6 bases and J by 0 bases, with 27 bases between them. The CDR3 runs 19 residues. Germline V CDR1 and CDR2: MNHEY, SMNVEV (reference sequence).

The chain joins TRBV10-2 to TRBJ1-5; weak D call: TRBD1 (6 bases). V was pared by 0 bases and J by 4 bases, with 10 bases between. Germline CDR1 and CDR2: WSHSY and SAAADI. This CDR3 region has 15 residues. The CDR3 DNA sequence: TGCGCCAGCAGTGAGTCGGCAGGGGATAATCAGCCCCAGCATTTT. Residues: CASSESAGDNQPQHF.

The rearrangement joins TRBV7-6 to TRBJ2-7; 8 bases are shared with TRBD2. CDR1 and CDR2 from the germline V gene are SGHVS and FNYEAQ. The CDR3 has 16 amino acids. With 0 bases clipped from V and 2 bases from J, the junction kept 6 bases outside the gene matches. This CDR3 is CASSLAHSGGAYEQYF. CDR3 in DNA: TGTGCCAGCAGCTTAGCCCATTCGGGGGGGGCCTACGAGCAGTACTTC.

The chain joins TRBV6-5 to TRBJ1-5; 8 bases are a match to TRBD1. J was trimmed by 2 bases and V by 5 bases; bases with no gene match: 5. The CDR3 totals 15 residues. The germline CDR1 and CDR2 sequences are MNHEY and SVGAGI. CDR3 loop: CASSTGQGGNQPQHF. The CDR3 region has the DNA TGTGCCAGCAGTACCGGACAGGGAGGCAATCAGCCCCAGCATTTT.

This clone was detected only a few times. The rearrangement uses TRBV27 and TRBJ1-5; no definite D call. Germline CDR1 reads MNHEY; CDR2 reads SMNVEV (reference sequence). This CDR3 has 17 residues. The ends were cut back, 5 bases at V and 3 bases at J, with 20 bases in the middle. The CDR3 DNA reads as TGTGCCAGCAGTGCCCGTCCCTTCTCACGGGACAATCAGCCCCAGCATTTT. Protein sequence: CASSARPFSRDNQPQHF.

The CDR3 DNA is TGTGCCAGCAGCTCACAGGGGGCGGATGGCTACACCTTC. It encodes CASSSQGADGYTF. The genes are TRBV7-9 and TRBJ1-2, with TRBD1 matching 9 bases. The germline CDR1 and CDR2 sequences are SEHNR and FQNEAQ (reference sequence). This CDR3 is built from 13 residues. The V and J ends lost 4 bases and 6 bases, in that order; junction bases with no gene match: 3.

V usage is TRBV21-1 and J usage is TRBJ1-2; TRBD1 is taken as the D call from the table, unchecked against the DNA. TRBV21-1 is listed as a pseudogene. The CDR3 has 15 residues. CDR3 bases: TGTGCCAGGGGAGACGGGACAGGGTCGCACTATGGCTACACCTTC. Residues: CARGDGTGSHYGYTF.

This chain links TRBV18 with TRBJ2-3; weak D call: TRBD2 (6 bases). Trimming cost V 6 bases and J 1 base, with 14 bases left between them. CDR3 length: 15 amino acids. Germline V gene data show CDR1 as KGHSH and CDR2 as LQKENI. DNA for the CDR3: TGTGCCAGCTCCGCAGGGAGGATGGGCACAGATACGCAGTATTTT. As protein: CASSAGRMGTDTQYF.

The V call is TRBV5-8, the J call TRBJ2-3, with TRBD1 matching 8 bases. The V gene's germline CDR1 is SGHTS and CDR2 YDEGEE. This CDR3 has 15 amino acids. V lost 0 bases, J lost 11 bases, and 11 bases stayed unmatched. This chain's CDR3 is CASSLGTGSRGGQYF. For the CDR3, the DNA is TGTGCCAGCAGCTTGGGGACAGGGTCCCGGGGAGGGCAGTATTTT.

Here the CDR3 reads CASSSQAMGLGNNEQFF. CDR3 nucleotides: TGTGCCAGCAGCTCCCAAGCTATGGGGCTCGGAAACAATGAGCAGTTCTTC. J is TRBJ2-1 and V is TRBV7-2, with D possibly TRBD1 on 5 matching bases. Trimming removed 4 bases from V and 5 bases from J, with 21 bases in between. There are 17 residues in the CDR3. Germline CDR1 and CDR2: SGHTA and FQGNSA. The full variable domain, in which reference TRBV7-2 and TRBJ2-1 provide the parts outside the CDR3, is GAGVSQSPSNKVTEKGKDVELRCDPISGHTALYWYRQSLGQGLEFLIYFQGNSAPDKSGLPSDRFSAERTGGSVSTLTIQRTQQEDSAVYLCASSSQAMGLGNNEQFFGPGTRLTVL.

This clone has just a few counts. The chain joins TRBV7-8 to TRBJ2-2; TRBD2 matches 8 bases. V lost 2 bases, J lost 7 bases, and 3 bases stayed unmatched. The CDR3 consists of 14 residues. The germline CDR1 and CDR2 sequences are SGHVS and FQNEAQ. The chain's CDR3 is CASSLKLAVGELFF. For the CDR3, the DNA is TGTGCCAGCAGCTTAAAACTAGCGGTCGGGGAGCTGTTTTTT.

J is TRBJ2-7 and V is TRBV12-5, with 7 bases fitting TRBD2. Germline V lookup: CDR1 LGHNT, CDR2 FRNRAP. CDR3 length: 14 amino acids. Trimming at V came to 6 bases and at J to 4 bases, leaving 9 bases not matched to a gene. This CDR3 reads CASGVGTTKYEQYF. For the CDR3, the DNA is TGTGCTAGTGGAGTGGGGACTACAAAATACGAGCAGTACTTC.

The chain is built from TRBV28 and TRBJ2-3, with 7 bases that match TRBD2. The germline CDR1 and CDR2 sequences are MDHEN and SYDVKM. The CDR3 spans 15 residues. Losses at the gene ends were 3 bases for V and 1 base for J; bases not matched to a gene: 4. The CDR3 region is CASSFRSGGTDTQYF. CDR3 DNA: TGTGCCAGCAGTTTCAGGAGCGGGGGCACAGATACGCAGTATTTT.